The next 19 T cell receptor beta chains were all read from a single sample in a study of T cells after yellow fever vaccination. MiXCR, applied by TCRdb to the 5' RACE reads, yields one record per CDR3 protein. Of just under 600,000 distinct CDR3 sequences in the sample, about 14% are singletons; the top ten hold over 13%. Source: PBMCs, taken on the day of the yellow fever booster vaccination. The receptors originated from a man aged 25-45 years who received the YFV17D yellow fever vaccine.

This chain uses TRBV6-5 with TRBJ2-2; a weak D match, TRBD2 (7 bases). CDR1 and CDR2 from the germline V gene are MNHEY and SVGAGI. Trimming pared 4 bases from V and 2 bases from J, leaving 17 bases between. The CDR3 length is 17 residues. This CDR3 is CASSSLGGRLNTGELFF. The CDR3 region has the DNA TGTGCCAGCAGTTCATTGGGGGGGCGCCTAAACACCGGGGAGCTGTTTTTT.

This clonotype was found a few times. The J gene is TRBJ2-1, the V gene TRBV10-2; 11 positions match TRBD1. The CDR3 covers 12 residues. Per the germline V gene, CDR1 is WSHSY and CDR2 is SAAADI. J was trimmed by 12 bases and V by 4 bases; bases with no gene match: 2. CDR3 sequence: CASSADRGRQFF. The CDR3 DNA reads TGCGCCAGCAGTGCGGACAGGGGGCGGCAGTTCTTC.

This clonotype was counted between two and nine times. The V gene is TRBV15, the J gene TRBJ2-4; 10 bases match TRBD2. Germline loops: CDR1 LNHNV, CDR2 YYDKDF (reference sequence). Unmatched junction bases numbered 7, after V lost 0 bases and J lost 8 bases. CDR3 length equals 16 residues. CDR3 sequence (DNA): TGTGCCACCAGCAGAGAAGCGGGAGGGCCTAGGGACATTCAGTACTTC. Amino acids: CATSREAGGPRDIQYF.

This clonotype was seen only a few times. The chain has TRBV6-2 or TRBV6-3 and TRBJ1-1; maybe TRBD1 (5 bases). Germline V gene data show CDR1 as MNHEY and CDR2 as SVGEGT. The CDR3 consists of 14 residues. The germline V and J ends were trimmed by 1 base and 5 bases, with 11 bases remaining between them. The CDR3 loop reads CASSYYEGRTEAFF. In DNA, the CDR3 is TGTGCCAGCAGTTACTATGAGGGGAGGACTGAAGCTTTCTTT.

This clonotype occurred many times. The chain employs TRBV20-1 and TRBJ2-7; 7 nucleotides match TRBD2. Trimming at V came to 6 bases and at J to 3 bases, leaving 8 bases not matched to a gene. This CDR3 comprises 13 residues. Germline CDR1 and CDR2: DFQATT and SNEGSKA (reference sequence). CDR3 coding DNA: TGCAGTGCCCTGGGGGGGTGGTTCTACGAGCAGTACTTC. Its translation is CSALGGWFYEQYF.

The rearrangement links TRBV6-4 to TRBJ1-1; perhaps TRBD1 as D (6 bases). This CDR3 is built from 12 residues. CDR1 is MRHNA, CDR2 SNTAGT, per germline. Trimming pared 3 bases from V and 11 bases from J, leaving 13 bases between. CDR3 DNA sequence: TGTGCCAGCAGTGATGGGGGGGCGAGCGCTTTCTTT. This sequence encodes CASSDGGASAFF.

This clonotype was recorded at least ten times. J is TRBJ1-1 and V is TRBV5-4; TRBD1 is a possible D gene (5 bases). The V gene lost 0 bases and the J gene lost 5 bases, with 8 bases spanning the gap. The CDR3 runs to 13 residues. In germline, CDR1 is SGHNT, CDR2 YYREEE (reference sequence). CDR3 region: CASSLVRDTEAFF. CDR3 in DNA: TGTGCCAGCAGCTTGGTCAGGGATACTGAAGCTTTCTTT. The full variable domain, its missing parts supplied by reference TRBV5-4 and TRBJ1-1, is ETGVTQSPTHLIKTRGQQVTLRCSSQSGHNTVSWYQQALGQGPQFIFQYYREEENGRGNFPPRFSGLQFPNYSSELNVNALELDDSALYLCASSLVRDTEAFFGQGTRLTVV.

This chain links TRBV6-5 with TRBJ2-1, with D possibly TRBD2 on 5 matching bases. V lost 10 bases to trimming and J lost 9 bases, with 16 bases between them. Germline CDR1 reads MNHEY; CDR2 reads SVGAGI. The CDR3 is 12 residues long. The CDR3 loop is CAIGNPLREQFF. CDR3 nucleotides: TGTGCCATCGGGAATCCTTTACGTGAGCAGTTCTTC.

This clonotype has only a few counts. V and J are TRBV28 and TRBJ2-1, with 9 bases fitting TRBD1. Trimming took 7 bases from V and 9 from J; bases not matched to a gene: 7. The CDR3 consists of 13 residues. CDR1 is MDHEN and CDR2 is SYDVKM in the germline V gene. CDR3 DNA: TGTGCCAGCATTCCGGGACAGGGAGCTGAGCAGTTCTTC. Encoded protein: CASIPGQGAEQFF.

The chain couples TRBV7-9 to TRBJ1-1; TRBD1 matches at 8 bases. The germline V gene has CDR1 SEHNR and CDR2 FQNEAQ (reference sequence). V was clipped by 5 bases and J by 6 bases; unmatched bases: 5. The CDR3 contains 13 residues. The CDR3 DNA reads TGTGCCAGCAGCCGCCGGACAGGGCCTGAAGCTTTCTTT. Translating gives CASSRRTGPEAFF. The full variable domain, rest sourced from reference TRBV7-9 and TRBJ1-1, is DTGVSQNPRHKITKRGQNVTFRCDPISEHNRLYWYRQTLGQGPEFLTYFQNEAQLEKSRLLSDRFSAERPKGSFSTLEIQRTEQGDSAMYLCASSRRTGPEAFFGQGTRLTVV.

The gene calls are TRBV18 and TRBJ2-5; 8 bases map to TRBD2. CDR1 is KGHSH and CDR2 is LQKENI in the germline V gene. The V gene end was trimmed by 3 bases and the J gene end by 0 bases; junction bases not matched to a gene: 15. The CDR3 is made up of 19 amino acids. The CDR3 nucleotides read TGTGCCAGCTCACCGGGGGTGCGGACTCTAGCGGGCAACCAAGAGACCCAGTACTTC. Amino acid sequence: CASSPGVRTLAGNQETQYF.

This clonotype was seen a few times. J is TRBJ2-3 and V is TRBV4-3, with 10 nucleotides matching TRBD2. The CDR3 extends over 14 amino acids. CDR1 is LGHNA, CDR2 YSLEER, per germline. Trimming cost V 4 bases and J 6 bases; bases outside gene matches: 4. The CDR3 DNA sequence: TGCGCCAGCAGCCTGGGACTAGCGTCGGATACGCAGTATTTT. It translates to CASSLGLASDTQYF.

This clonotype was observed a few times. The J gene is TRBJ1-3, the V gene TRBV24-1; the match to TRBD1 covers 8 bases. The germline V gene encodes CDR1 KGHDR and CDR2 SFDVKD. This CDR3 contains 17 residues. The V segment lost 9 bases and the J segment 2 bases; nucleotides outside the gene matches: 14. The CDR3 is CATHRVQGGRAGNTIYF. The CDR3 DNA reads as TGTGCCACCCACCGCGTACAGGGGGGGCGGGCTGGAAACACCATATATTTT.

This clonotype was counted a few times. The genes are TRBV5-1 and TRBJ1-3; a possible D gene is TRBD1 (5 bases). V was pared by 3 bases and J by 0 bases, with 22 bases between. Germline V gives CDR1 SGHRS, CDR2 YFSETQ. CDR3 size: 19 residues. CDR3 DNA: TGCGCCAGCAGCTCTGGATCCGGGACCGCTAGCGACTCTGGAAACACCATATATTTT. It codes for CASSSGSGTASDSGNTIYF.

This clonotype was picked up a small number of times. The rearrangement links TRBV29-1 to TRBJ2-3, with TRBD2 identical over 8 bases. Trimming at V came to 8 bases and at J to 2 bases, leaving 6 bases not matched to a gene. This CDR3 has 13 residues. Germline V gene data show CDR1 as SQVTM and CDR2 as ANQGSEA. The CDR3 loop reads CSYAGGSTDTQYF. The CDR3 region has the DNA TGCAGCTATGCGGGGGGATCCACAGATACGCAGTATTTT.

This chain uses TRBV19 with TRBJ1-1, with D unresolved. There are 11 residues in the CDR3. Per the germline V gene, CDR1 is LNHDA and CDR2 is SQIVND (reference sequence). With 6 bases removed from V and 11 bases from J, the gap between germline ends came to 13 bases. CDR3 DNA sequence: TGTGCCAGTAGCCCTGGCATGGGGGCTTTCTTT. It specifies CASSPGMGAFF.

This clonotype has a handful of counts. The J gene is TRBJ2-5, the V gene TRBV7-3, with 9 bases identical to TRBD2. The germline CDR1 and CDR2 sequences are SGHTA and FQGTGA. V was pared by 5 bases and J by 5 bases, with 15 bases of the junction left unmatched. The CDR3 is 17 amino acids. The CDR3 protein is CASSPGRGRAEGETQYF. CDR3 bases: TGTGCCAGCAGCCCAGGTCGCGGGAGGGCCGAGGGGGAGACCCAGTACTTC.

The chain links TRBV15 to TRBJ1-2; D might be TRBD1 (5 bases). The length of the CDR3 is 16 residues. V was clipped by 5 bases and J by 7 bases, with 23 bases between them. Looked up from germline, CDR1 is LNHNV and CDR2 is YYDKDF (reference sequence). The chain's CDR3 is CATSPLRGGIYPGYTF. For the CDR3, the DNA is TGTGCCACCAGCCCGCTCCGGGGGGGTATTTATCCTGGCTACACCTTC. The complete variable domain, with remaining parts taken from reference TRBV15 and TRBJ1-2, reads DAMVIQNPRYQVTQFGKPVTLSCSQTLNHNVMYWYQQKSSQAPKLLFHYYDKDFNNEADTPDNFQSRRPNTSFCFLDIRSPGLGDTAMYLCATSPLRGGIYPGYTFGSGTRLTVV.

This clonotype was recorded once. Germline and junction disagree at one end, which may indicate a read error. The chain combines TRBV5-4 with TRBJ2-5; D might be TRBD2 (6 bases). Germline lookup yields CDR1 SGHNT and CDR2 YYREEE (reference sequence). The CDR3 length is 13 residues. The CDR3 sequence is CASRAGTGETQSF. CDR3 bases: TGTGCCAGCAGAGCCGGGACTGGAGAGACCCAGTCCTTC.